The rows below give T cell receptor beta chains drawn from one sample of a study of blood T cell dynamics during melanoma immunotherapy. The assay was immunoSEQ multiplex PCR, and TCRdb's table has in-frame clones only and misses some. The sample includes over 10,000 clones, roughly 84% of them seen just once. The specimen was blood, collected from a patient treated with checkpoint blockade. All receptors come from a human donor with melanoma. CDR3s include the opening cysteine and the closing phenylalanine or tryptophan. A D gene is named only where the DNA matches it firmly. Size values are once, few and many counts, or a class for expanded clones, and some rows have none.

TRBD1,TRBV10-3,NA,TRBJ2-1,CAISWRQGGQFF
NA,TRBV6-1,NA,TRBJ2-3,CASSDYGSTDTQYF
NA,TRBV11-2,few,TRBJ1-5,CASSLVHNQPQHF
NA,TRBV11-2,NA,TRBJ1-5,CASSLDPVGAQHF
TRBD1,TRBV7-9,NA,TRBJ2-5,CASSLAGQGPYQETQYF
TRBD2,TRBV5-6,NA,TRBJ2-3,CASSSVSGSDTQYF
TRBD2,TRBV7-9,NA,TRBJ2-3,CASSSQTSGDRLAQYF
TRBD1,TRBV10-3,NA,TRBJ1-2,CASTGQGTYGYTF
TRBD2,TRBV28,NA,TRBJ2-1,CASRLSGRQNEQFF
NA,TRBV29-1,NA,TRBJ2-3,CSVLGRADTQYF
NA,TRBV10-2,NA,TRBJ2-4,CASSPAGQGNIQYF
TRBD1,TRBV30,NA,TRBJ2-3,CAYTSFGTGTDTQYF
NA,TRBV14,NA,TRBJ1-5,CASSQDWNQPQHF
NA,TRBV5-1,NA,TRBJ1-1,CASSFSPPNTEAFF
NA,TRBV28,NA,TRBJ2-7,CASSRRLYEQYF
NA,TRBV5-6,NA,TRBJ1-2,CASSPSIANYGYTF
TRBD1,TRBV9,NA,TRBJ1-1,CASSVGWGQGNTEAFF
TRBD1,TRBV10-3,NA,TRBJ2-3,CAISEPGRGQDTDTQYF
NA,TRBV30,NA,TRBJ1-2,CAWSTGLGGYTF
NA,TRBV5-1,few,TRBJ1-1,CASSRTGLNTEAFF
NA,TRBV19,NA,TRBJ2-1,CASSIPLDAYNEQFF
TRBD1,TRBV27,once,TRBJ2-7,CASRQPRTGGLEEQYF
TRBD1,TRBV19,NA,TRBJ1-1,CASSIHRGDTEAFF
NA,TRBV7-3,NA,TRBJ2-5,CASSTGPQETQYF
TRBD1,TRBV5-6,once,TRBJ1-2,CASSFLDRGHGYTF
NA,TRBV7-2,NA,TRBJ1-1,CASSHEGVKEAFF